Sequencing of this T cell receptor (beta chain) was carried out in a study of OX40 agonist ivuxolimab in advanced cancers. The CDR3 has 13 residues. CDR1 and CDR2 (germline): SGHDT, YYEEEE. The V gene lost 2 bases and the J gene lost 2 bases, with 8 bases spanning the gap. TCRdb's copy holds only in-frame clones and misses some; the assay was immunoSEQ multiplex PCR. The sample holds tens of thousands of clones, 85% to 90% seen once. A word on this clone: The antigen remains undetermined.

The study's findings and limits: The study observed clonal expansion of CD4+ and CD8+ blood T cells by week 6 at 0.1 to 3.0 mg/kg.

The sample was CD4+ or CD8+ T cells sorted from blood, taken in a trial of the OX40 agonist ivuxolimab. This sequence was found in an adult with an advanced solid tumor such as melanoma, head and neck, liver or kidney cancer. The chain recombines TRBV5-6 with TRBJ2-7; tentatively, D is TRBD1 (6 bases). The CDR3 reads CASSFTGTYEQYF. The DNA of the CDR3 is TGTGCCAGCAGCTTTACAGGGACCTACGAGCAGTACTTC.